A single TCR beta chain is shown here with its context. This record comes from a study of PD-1 blockade in classical Hodgkin lymphoma. V lost 3 bases and J lost 8, with 21 bases in between. Germline CDR1 reads MDHEN; CDR2 reads SYDVKM. This CDR3 has 16 amino acids. Each and every patient relapsed after autologous stem cell transplantation, and patients got differing brentuximab vedotin exposure. The table came from immunoSEQ multiplex PCR; TCRdb's copy has only in-frame clones and leaves some out. The repertoire has 30,000 to 40,000 clones, about 79% of them found once; the top ten carry 9.5% to 12%. The rearrangement uses TRBV28 and TRBJ2-3; D may be TRBD2 (5 bases). The TCR sequence derives from a human donor with classical Hodgkin lymphoma. Here the sequenced sample was peripheral blood mononuclear cells (PBMCs), taken at baseline. CDR3 region: CASSFADSSQTGTQYF. CDR3 DNA: TGTGCCAGCAGTTTTGCGGACTCTTCACAAACGGGTACGCAGTATTTT.